This T cell receptor (beta chain) was profiled in a study of blood T cell repertoires in COVID-19. CDR3 length: 13 residues. The germline V and J ends were trimmed by 1 base and 3 bases, with 7 bases remaining between them. Germline CDR1 is SGHVS and CDR2 is FQNEAQ. Sequencing used immunoSEQ multiplex PCR; TCRdb keeps in-frame clones, though not all of them. This sample has 25,000 to 35,000 clones, with roughly nine tenths found just once. This chain connects TRBV7-8 to TRBJ2-7; D is possibly TRBD2 (5 bases). This sequence was found in a man at least 80 years old with acute or convalescent COVID-19. Material: peripheral blood. The CDR3 bases are TGTGCCAGCAGCTTAGAACTAGTCTACGAGCAGTACTTC. Protein: CASSLELVYEQYF.